Shown below are 31 T cell receptor beta chains from a single sample sequenced in a study of blood T cells in healthy people across ages. For the second PCR, which ran for about 7 to 11 cycles, a sample-barcoded 5' primer and a J-beta primer mix were used. From the 5' RACE reads, TCRdb called clonotypes with MiXCR, one entry per CDR3 protein. Of 380,000 or so distinct CDR3 sequences listed, about 49% were seen once; the top ten hold around 49%. Sequencing input: blood. The origin of the receptors is a man aged 60 to 69 in good health.

This sequence joins TRBV5-1 and TRBJ2-2; 9 bases line up with TRBD2. The trim removed 3 bases at V and 5 bases at J, leaving 5 bases unmatched. The CDR3 consists of 15 residues. The germline V gene has CDR1 SGHRS and CDR2 YFSETQ. The CDR3 loop reads CASSSKRGVTGELFF. The CDR3 DNA sequence: TGCGCCAGCAGCTCAAAGCGGGGGGTGACCGGGGAGCTGTTTTTT.

The chain carries TRBV18 and TRBJ2-5, with a possible D match to TRBD1 (7 bases). CDR3 size: 15 residues. In germline, CDR1 is KGHSH, CDR2 LQKENI. Trimming stripped 3 bases from V and 4 bases from J, with 15 bases between. The CDR3 spells CASSPLYQGGETQYF. Written as DNA, the CDR3 is TGTGCCAGCTCACCTCTATACCAGGGGGGAGAGACCCAGTACTTC.

The genes are TRBV19 and TRBJ2-3, with D possibly matching TRBD2 (7 bases). Germline loops: CDR1 LNHDA, CDR2 SQIVND (reference sequence). The CDR3 spans 15 residues. Trimming pared 8 bases from V and 6 bases from J, leaving 21 bases between. This chain's CDR3 is CASVSGGHQVDTQYF. Written as DNA, the CDR3 is TGTGCCAGTGTCTCGGGGGGCCACCAGGTCGATACGCAGTATTTT.

This clonotype was seen a few times. V is TRBV20-1 and J is TRBJ1-4; 9 bases agree with TRBD1. V lost 7 bases, J lost 8 bases, and 11 bases stayed unmatched. Germline CDR1 is DFQATT and CDR2 is SNEGSKA (reference sequence). The CDR3 extends over 14 amino acids. The CDR3 protein is CSDPPGQGDEKLFF. The DNA for the CDR3 is TGCAGTGACCCCCCGGGACAGGGTGACGAAAAACTGTTTTTT.

The CDR3 sequence is CASSQGVYGYTF. CDR3 coding DNA: TGTGCCAGCAGCCAAGGTGTCTATGGCTACACCTTC. J is TRBJ1-2 and V is TRBV11-2; D is uncertain. Germline V gene lookup returns CDR1 SGHAT and CDR2 FQNNGV. The CDR3 has 12 amino acids. The V gene lost 5 bases and the J gene lost 4 bases, with 8 bases spanning the gap.

The rearrangement joins TRBV7-9 to TRBJ2-1, with 10 bases matching TRBD1. Germline V lookup: CDR1 SEHNR, CDR2 FQNEAQ (reference sequence). CDR3 length: 15 amino acids. The ends lost 5 bases at V and 2 bases at J; junction bases unmatched: 3. CDR3 DNA: TGTGCCAGCAGCATGGGACAGGGGACCTACAATGAGCAGTTCTTC. It encodes CASSMGQGTYNEQFF.

This clonotype appeared many times. The chain carries TRBV29-1 and TRBJ2-7; D remains ambiguous. The germline V gene has CDR1 SQVTM and CDR2 ANQGSEA. The CDR3 runs to 14 residues. V was pared by 5 bases and J by 2 bases, with 16 bases between. The CDR3 reads CSVLPQLNPYEQYF. Written as DNA, the CDR3 is TGCAGCGTTCTCCCACAACTGAACCCCTACGAGCAGTACTTC.

This sequence joins TRBV2 and TRBJ2-1; TRBD2 matches at 13 bases. The CDR3 runs to 15 residues. The trim removed 6 bases at V and 8 bases at J, leaving 7 bases unmatched. Germline-derived CDR1 and CDR2 are SNHLY and FYNNEI. CDR3 sequence: CASRRTSGSVDEQFF. Written as DNA, the CDR3 is TGTGCCAGCAGGAGGACTAGCGGGAGTGTCGATGAGCAGTTCTTC.

This clonotype appeared many times. The V call is TRBV7-2, the J call TRBJ2-5; D uncertain. This CDR3 is 13 amino acids long. Trimming pared 2 bases from V and 2 bases from J, leaving 6 bases between. From germline, CDR1 is SGHTA and CDR2 FQGNSA. CDR3 nucleotides: TGTGCCAGCAGCTTAAGTCAACAAGAGACCCAGTACTTC. Translating it yields CASSLSQQETQYF.

The chain employs TRBV15 and TRBJ1-4; D is ambiguous. Germline CDR1 is LNHNV and CDR2 is YYDKDF (reference sequence). CDR3 length: 11 residues. V lost 5 bases and J lost 10, with 8 bases in between. In DNA form, the CDR3 reads TGTGCCACCAGCCCGGGATCAAAACTGTTTTTT. Amino acid sequence: CATSPGSKLFF.

About this clonotype: This may arise from a read error, as a much more abundant clone is one base away. The rearrangement uses TRBV7-2 and TRBJ2-3; a possible D gene is TRBD2 (5 bases). V was shortened by 5 bases and J by 0 bases, with 9 bases between the two germline ends. The germline CDR1 and CDR2 sequences are SGHTA and FQGNSA. This CDR3 has 14 residues. The CDR3 protein is CASSIRTSTDTQYF. CDR3 bases: TGTGCCAGCAGCATCCGGACTAGCACAGATACGCAGTATTTT.

The chain links TRBV4-3 to TRBJ2-5; D call uncertain. Per germline, CDR1 LGHNA and CDR2 YSLEER. Trimming removed 0 bases at V and 2 bases at J, with 7 bases between. The CDR3 runs to 14 residues. The CDR3 region has the DNA TGCGCCAGCAGCCAAGAAGGGCAGCAAGAGACCCAGTACTTC. Protein sequence: CASSQEGQQETQYF.

J is TRBJ1-4 and V is TRBV20-1; D remains unclear. CDR3 size: 15 residues. The germline V gene encodes CDR1 DFQATT and CDR2 SNEGSKA (reference sequence). Trimming stripped 0 bases from V and 0 bases from J, with 8 bases between. CDR3 loop: CSARDPGSTNEKLFF. The CDR3 nucleotides are TGCAGTGCTAGAGACCCAGGCTCAACTAATGAAAAACTGTTTTTT.

This clonotype was counted a few times. The J gene is TRBJ2-4, the V gene TRBV7-9; 8 bases agree with TRBD2. Germline CDR1 and CDR2: SEHNR and FQNEAQ (reference sequence). The V segment lost 5 bases and the J segment 9 bases; nucleotides outside the gene matches: 6. This CDR3 has 13 residues. The CDR3 DNA sequence: TGTGCCAGCAGCATAGGCGCGGGAGGCATTCAGTACTTC. The encoded protein is CASSIGAGGIQYF.

This clonotype has only a few counts. The V and J genes are TRBV29-1 and TRBJ2-7; TRBD2 agrees at 11 bases. The CDR3 runs 12 residues. The germline gives CDR1 SQVTM, CDR2 ANQGSEA. V lost 7 bases, J lost 6 bases, and 5 bases stayed unmatched. CDR3 sequence reads: CSGSGGASEQYF. The CDR3 nucleotides read TGCAGCGGTAGCGGGGGGGCCTCCGAGCAGTACTTC.

This clonotype was detected only a few times. The chain recombines TRBV29-1 with TRBJ2-1; D remains ambiguous. The assigned J gene may be wrong: the sequence end matches TRBJ2-7 better. The CDR3 is made up of 14 amino acids. Per the germline V gene, CDR1 is SQVTM and CDR2 is ANQGSEA. The CDR3 DNA is TGCAGCGTTACCCAGACGAGCTCCTACAATGAGCAGTACTTC. Its protein product is CSVTQTSSYNEQYF.

The chain has TRBV6-1 and TRBJ2-1; 9 bases align to TRBD1. The length of the CDR3 is 16 residues. With 4 bases clipped from V and 6 bases from J, the junction kept 10 bases outside the gene matches. Germline CDR1 is MNHNS and CDR2 is SASEGT. This CDR3 reads CASSGRDRVTGNEQFF. The CDR3 nucleotides are TGTGCCAGCAGTGGTCGGGACAGGGTGACGGGCAATGAGCAGTTCTTC.

CDR3 sequence: CASSQAGVVISYNEQFF. The CDR3 nucleotides read TGTGCCAGCAGCCAAGCAGGGGTTGTCATCTCCTACAATGAGCAGTTCTTC. The chain joins TRBV3-1 to TRBJ2-1, with D maybe TRBD1 (6 bases). In germline, CDR1 is LGHDT, CDR2 YNNKEL (reference sequence). V lost 1 base and J 0 bases, leaving 13 bases between the germline ends. This CDR3 is 17 amino acids long.

This clonotype was recorded many times. The J gene is TRBJ2-1, the V gene TRBV11-1; perhaps TRBD1 as D (6 bases). This CDR3 is 15 amino acids long. Germline values: CDR1 SGHAT, CDR2 FQDESV (reference sequence). Trimming left V 6 bases short and J 1 base short, with 13 bases between. This CDR3 reads CASRSQGLSYNEQFF. CDR3 nucleotide sequence: TGTGCCAGCAGGTCTCAGGGGCTTTCCTACAATGAGCAGTTCTTC.

This chain links TRBV28 with TRBJ2-5; D uncertain. The length of the CDR3 is 13 residues. Germline CDR1 is MDHEN and CDR2 is SYDVKM. V gave up 2 bases and J gave up 5 bases, with 9 bases separating them. In DNA form, the CDR3 reads TGTGCCAGCAGTTTACTTGACTCGGAGACCCAGTACTTC. It translates to CASSLLDSETQYF. The full variable domain, its missing parts supplied by reference TRBV28 and TRBJ2-5, is DVKVTQSSRYLVKRTGEKVFLECVQDMDHENMFWYRQDPGLGLRLIYFSYDVKMKEKGDIPEGYSVSREKKERFSLILESASTNQTSMYLCASSLLDSETQYFGPGTRLLVL.

This clonotype was counted ten times or more. The CDR3 region has the DNA TGTGCCAGCAGCCAGACAGGGGAAGTCGCTAACTATGGCTACACCTTC. Protein product: CASSQTGEVANYGYTF. This chain joins TRBV6-1 and TRBJ1-2; TRBD1 matches 8 bases. The CDR3 totals 16 residues. Germline V gene sequence: CDR1 MNHNS, CDR2 SASEGT. J lost 0 bases, V lost 6 bases, and 9 bases had no gene match.

This clonotype was seen just once. The chain joins TRBV28 to TRBJ2-1; 8 bases map to TRBD2. This CDR3 region has 17 residues. With V trimmed by 0 bases and J by 9 bases, 13 bases remained unmatched. Germline V gene sequence: CDR1 MDHEN, CDR2 SYDVKM. The CDR3 region is CASSLCWFHGGGFEQFF. The CDR3 DNA follows: TGTGCCAGCAGTTTATGTTGGTTTCACGGCGGGGGGTTTGAGCAGTTCTTC.

The gene calls are TRBV27 and TRBJ2-7, with a weak D call TRBD1 (6 bases). Deletions cut 8 bases from V and 2 bases from J, with 19 bases between. CDR1 is MNHEY, CDR2 SMNVEV, per germline (reference sequence). The CDR3 has 15 amino acids. For the CDR3, the DNA is TGTGCCAGCTTCCCCGCCGACAGGTCTGCCTACGAGCAGTACTTC. Encoded protein: CASFPADRSAYEQYF.

The CDR3 sequence: CSAKSSPGALDEQFF. The CDR3 DNA sequence: TGCAGTGCTAAGAGTTCGCCTGGGGCTTTGGATGAGCAGTTCTTC. The chain employs TRBV20-1 and TRBJ2-1; D possibly corresponds to TRBD1 (5 bases). Germline CDR1 reads DFQATT; CDR2 reads SNEGSKA (reference sequence). The V end was cut by 4 bases, the J end by 8 bases, with 21 bases between. The length of the CDR3 is 15 residues.

This clonotype was counted between two and nine times. The rearrangement uses TRBV9 and TRBJ1-4; 10 bases line up with TRBD1. The V gene's germline CDR1 is SGDLS and CDR2 YYNGEE. Trimming at V came to 2 bases and at J to 7 bases, leaving 5 bases not matched to a gene. The CDR3 consists of 15 residues. The CDR3 is CASSVGTGDGEKLFF. The CDR3 bases are TGTGCCAGCAGCGTTGGGACAGGGGATGGTGAAAAACTGTTTTTT. Full variable domain (remainder filled in from reference TRBV9 and TRBJ1-4): DSGVTQTPKHLITATGQRVTLRCSPRSGDLSVYWYQQSLDQGLQFLIQYYNGEERAKGNILERFSAQQFPDLHSELNLSSLELGDSALYFCASSVGTGDGEKLFFGSGTQLSVL.

The chain employs TRBV7-8 and TRBJ2-3, with 7 positions matching TRBD2. Trimming took 5 bases from V and 0 from J; bases not matched to a gene: 8. The CDR3 length is 16 residues. Germline CDR1 and CDR2: SGHVS and FQNEAQ. The CDR3 is CASSPGPGGSTDTQYF. The CDR3 DNA sequence: TGTGCCAGCAGCCCCGGTCCCGGGGGGAGCACAGATACGCAGTATTTT.

This chain joins TRBV12-3 or TRBV12-4 and TRBJ1-2; TRBD1 might be the D (5 bases). The CDR3 is 13 residues long. Trimming pared 3 bases from V and 4 bases from J, leaving 9 bases between. The CDR3 region is CASSLVDSYGYTF. DNA for the CDR3: TGTGCCAGCAGTTTGGTCGACAGCTATGGCTACACCTTC.

V is TRBV11-2 and J is TRBJ2-1, with D possibly being TRBD2 (6 bases). The V end was cut by 1 base, the J end by 12 bases, with 16 bases between. CDR3 size: 14 residues. Germline lookup yields CDR1 SGHAT and CDR2 FQNNGV. The CDR3 sequence is CASSLGAVARGQFF. DNA for the CDR3: TGTGCCAGCAGCTTAGGGGCAGTGGCGCGGGGGCAGTTCTTC.

This clonotype was counted at least ten times. J is TRBJ1-2 and V is TRBV27; 7 bases are shared with TRBD1. Germline lookup yields CDR1 MNHEY and CDR2 SMNVEV (reference sequence). The CDR3 length is 12 residues. J lost 9 bases, V lost 5 bases, and 6 bases had no gene match. The CDR3 nucleotides are TGTGCCAGCAGTGAGTACAGGGGCAGCTACACCTTC. It yields the protein CASSEYRGSYTF.

The chain joins TRBV15 to TRBJ2-1; 11 bases match TRBD1. The CDR3 spans 15 residues. The V and J ends lost 4 bases and 7 bases, in that order; junction bases with no gene match: 6. CDR1 LNHNV and CDR2 YYDKDF come from the germline V gene (reference sequence). The CDR3 DNA is TGTGCCACCAGCATCAGGACAGGGGGCCTTAATGAGCAGTTCTTC. Translating gives CATSIRTGGLNEQFF.

The V call is TRBV5-6, the J call TRBJ2-7, with 7 bases fitting TRBD1. The tail of the sequence fits TRBJ2-4 better, so the J call may be wrong. The CDR3 totals 15 residues. Germline V gene data show CDR1 as SGHDT and CDR2 as YYEEEE. DNA of the CDR3: TGTGCCAGCAGCCGGACAGGCTTAGCCAAAAACATTCAGTACTTC. It yields the protein CASSRTGLAKNIQYF.